Sequencing of this T cell receptor (beta chain) was carried out in a study of T cell responses to AZD1222 COVID-19 vaccine. Findings and caveats of the study: Baseline serostatus was positive in only a handful of AZD1222 recipients. In the spike-specific TCR repertoire, nearly half reportedly target unmutated variant regions. Dominant CD4 TCR responses targeted spike regions 160-218 and 743-854.

TCRdb's copy holds only in-frame clones and misses some; the assay was immunoSEQ multiplex PCR. This table holds 70,000 to 95,000 clones, approximately 90% found once. A remark on this clone: Antigen specificity is unknown.

Sequences were derived from peripheral blood, sampled 28 days after the second AZD1222 dose. This TCR came from an adult who received the AZD1222 COVID-19 vaccine.

CDR3 coding DNA: TGTGCCCTCGGACTCTATGAGCAGTTCTTC. Its protein product is CALGLYEQFF. This chain connects TRBV6-5 to TRBJ2-1; a possible D gene is TRBD2 (5 bases). V gave up 11 bases and J gave up 8 bases, with 10 bases separating them. This CDR3 spans 10 amino acids. CDR1 and CDR2 (germline): MNHEY, SVGAGI.